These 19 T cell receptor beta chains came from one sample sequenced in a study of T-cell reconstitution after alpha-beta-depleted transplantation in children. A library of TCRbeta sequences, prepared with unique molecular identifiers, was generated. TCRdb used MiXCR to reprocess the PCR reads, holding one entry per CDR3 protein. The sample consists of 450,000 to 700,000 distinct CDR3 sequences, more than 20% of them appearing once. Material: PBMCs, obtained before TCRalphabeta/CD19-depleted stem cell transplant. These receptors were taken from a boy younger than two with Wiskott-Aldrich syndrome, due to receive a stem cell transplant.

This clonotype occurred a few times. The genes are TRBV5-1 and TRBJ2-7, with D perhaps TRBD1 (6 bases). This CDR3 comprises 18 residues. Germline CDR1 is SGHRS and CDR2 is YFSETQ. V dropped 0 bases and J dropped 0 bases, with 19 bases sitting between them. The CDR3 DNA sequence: TGCGCCAGCAGCTTGGTAACCCCTAAGACAGGCAACTCCTACGAGCAGTACTTC. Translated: CASSLVTPKTGNSYEQYF.

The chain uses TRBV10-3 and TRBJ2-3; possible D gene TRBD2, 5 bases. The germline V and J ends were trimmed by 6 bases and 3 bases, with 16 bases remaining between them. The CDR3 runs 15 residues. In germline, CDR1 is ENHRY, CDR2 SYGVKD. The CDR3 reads CAIRSGPSPTDTQYF. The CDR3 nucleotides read TGTGCCATCAGAAGCGGTCCATCACCTACAGATACGCAGTATTTT.

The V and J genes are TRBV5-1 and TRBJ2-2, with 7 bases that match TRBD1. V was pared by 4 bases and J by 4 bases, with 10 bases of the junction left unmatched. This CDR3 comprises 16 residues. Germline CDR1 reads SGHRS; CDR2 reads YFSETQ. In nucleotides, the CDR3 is TGCGCCAGCAGCCTGAGGGCAGGGGGTTCCACCGGGGAGCTGTTTTTT. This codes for CASSLRAGGSTGELFF.

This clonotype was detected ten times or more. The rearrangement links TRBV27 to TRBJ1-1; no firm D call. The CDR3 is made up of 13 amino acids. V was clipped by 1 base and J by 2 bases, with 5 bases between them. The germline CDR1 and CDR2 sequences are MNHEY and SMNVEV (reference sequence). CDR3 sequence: CASSLYVNTEAFF. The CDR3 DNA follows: TGTGCCAGCAGTTTATATGTTAACACTGAAGCTTTCTTT.

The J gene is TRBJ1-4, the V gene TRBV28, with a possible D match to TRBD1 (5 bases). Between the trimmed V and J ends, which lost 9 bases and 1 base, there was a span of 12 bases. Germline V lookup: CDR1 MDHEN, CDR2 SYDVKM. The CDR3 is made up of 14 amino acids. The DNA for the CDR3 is TGTGCCAGTAGTGGAGGGGTAACTAATGAAAAACTGTTTTTT. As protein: CASSGGVTNEKLFF.

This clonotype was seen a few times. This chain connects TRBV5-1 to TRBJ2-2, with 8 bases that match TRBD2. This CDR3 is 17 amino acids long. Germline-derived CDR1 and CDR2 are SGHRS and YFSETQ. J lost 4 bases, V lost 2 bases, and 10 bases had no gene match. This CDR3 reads CASSFDQSGSSTGELFF. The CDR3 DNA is TGCGCCAGCAGCTTTGATCAAAGCGGGAGTTCCACCGGGGAGCTGTTTTTT.

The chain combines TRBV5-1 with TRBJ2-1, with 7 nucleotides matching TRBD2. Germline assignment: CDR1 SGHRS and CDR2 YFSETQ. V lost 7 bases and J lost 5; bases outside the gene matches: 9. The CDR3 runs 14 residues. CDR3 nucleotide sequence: TGCGCCAGCTCACCGGGACTACTAGACAATGAGCAGTTCTTC. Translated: CASSPGLLDNEQFF.

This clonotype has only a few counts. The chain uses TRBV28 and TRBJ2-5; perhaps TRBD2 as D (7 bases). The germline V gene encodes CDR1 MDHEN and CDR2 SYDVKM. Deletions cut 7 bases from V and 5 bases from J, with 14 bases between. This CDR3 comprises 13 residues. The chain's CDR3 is CASMEGGEETQYF. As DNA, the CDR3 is TGTGCCAGCATGGAGGGGGGGGAGGAGACCCAGTACTTC.

CDR3 amino acids: CASSLGSGTETQYF. The CDR3 bases are TGCGCCAGCAGCTTGGGCAGCGGGACCGAGACCCAGTACTTC. The rearrangement uses TRBV5-1 and TRBJ2-5; TRBD2 matches 7 bases. Trimming cost V 0 bases and J 5 bases; bases outside gene matches: 4. The CDR3 contains 14 residues. Germline values: CDR1 SGHRS, CDR2 YFSETQ.

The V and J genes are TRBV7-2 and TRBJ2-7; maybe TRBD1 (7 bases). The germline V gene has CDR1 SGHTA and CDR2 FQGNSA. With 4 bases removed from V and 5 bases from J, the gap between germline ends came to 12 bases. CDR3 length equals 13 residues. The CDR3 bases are TGTGCCAGCAGCTACGACAGGGAGGACGAGCAGTACTTC. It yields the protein CASSYDREDEQYF. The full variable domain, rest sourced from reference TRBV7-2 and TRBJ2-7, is GAGVSQSPSNKVTEKGKDVELRCDPISGHTALYWYRQSLGQGLEFLIYFQGNSAPDKSGLPSDRFSAERTGGSVSTLTIQRTQQEDSAVYLCASSYDREDEQYFGPGTRLTVT.

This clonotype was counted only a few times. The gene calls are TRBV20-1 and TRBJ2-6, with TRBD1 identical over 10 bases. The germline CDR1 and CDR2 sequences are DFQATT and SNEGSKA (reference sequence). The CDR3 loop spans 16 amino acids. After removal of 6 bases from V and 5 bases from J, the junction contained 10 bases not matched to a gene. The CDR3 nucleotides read TGCAGTGCCACCGGGACAGGGGTTCTATGGGCCAACGTCCTGACTTTC. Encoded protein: CSATGTGVLWANVLTF.

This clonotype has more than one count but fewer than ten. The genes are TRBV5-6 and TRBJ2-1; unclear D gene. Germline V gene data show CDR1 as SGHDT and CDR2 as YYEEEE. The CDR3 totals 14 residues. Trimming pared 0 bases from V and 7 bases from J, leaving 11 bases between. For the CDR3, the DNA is TGTGCCAGCAGCTTGGCCGAAGGGTGGAATGAGCAGTTCTTC. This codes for CASSLAEGWNEQFF. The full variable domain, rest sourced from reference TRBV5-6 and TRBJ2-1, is DAGVTQSPTHLIKTRGQQVTLRCSPKSGHDTVSWYQQALGQGPQFIFQYYEEEERQRGNFPDRFSGHQFPNYSSELNVNALLLGDSALYLCASSLAEGWNEQFFGPGTRLTVL.

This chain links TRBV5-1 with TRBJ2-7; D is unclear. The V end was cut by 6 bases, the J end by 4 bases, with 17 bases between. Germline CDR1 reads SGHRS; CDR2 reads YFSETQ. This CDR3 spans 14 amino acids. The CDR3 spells CASTPNTPYYEQYF. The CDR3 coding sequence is TGCGCCAGCACCCCTAATACACCTTATTACGAGCAGTACTTC.

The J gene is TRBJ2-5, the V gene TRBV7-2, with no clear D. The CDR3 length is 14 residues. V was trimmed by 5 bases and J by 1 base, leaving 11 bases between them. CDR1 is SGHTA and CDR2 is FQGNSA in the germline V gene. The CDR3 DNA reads TGTGCCAGCAGCGCTGTCGGTCTCCAAGAGACCCAGTACTTC. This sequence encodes CASSAVGLQETQYF.

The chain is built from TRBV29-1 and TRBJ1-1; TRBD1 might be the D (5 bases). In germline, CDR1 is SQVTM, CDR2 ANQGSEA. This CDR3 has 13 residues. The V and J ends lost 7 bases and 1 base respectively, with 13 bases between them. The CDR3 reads CSASLGANTEAFF. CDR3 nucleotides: TGCAGCGCCTCCTTAGGGGCGAACACTGAAGCTTTCTTT.

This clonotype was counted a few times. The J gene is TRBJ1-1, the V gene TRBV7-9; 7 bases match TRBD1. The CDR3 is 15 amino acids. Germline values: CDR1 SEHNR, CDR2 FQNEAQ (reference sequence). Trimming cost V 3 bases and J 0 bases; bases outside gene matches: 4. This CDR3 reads CASSLGTVMNTEAFF. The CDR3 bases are TGTGCCAGCAGCTTGGGGACAGTCATGAACACTGAAGCTTTCTTT.

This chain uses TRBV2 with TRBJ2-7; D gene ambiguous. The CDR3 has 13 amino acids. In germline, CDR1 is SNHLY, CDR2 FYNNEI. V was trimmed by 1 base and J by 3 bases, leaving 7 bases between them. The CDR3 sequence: CASSEGPGYEQYF. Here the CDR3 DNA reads TGTGCCAGCAGTGAAGGACCGGGCTACGAGCAGTACTTC.

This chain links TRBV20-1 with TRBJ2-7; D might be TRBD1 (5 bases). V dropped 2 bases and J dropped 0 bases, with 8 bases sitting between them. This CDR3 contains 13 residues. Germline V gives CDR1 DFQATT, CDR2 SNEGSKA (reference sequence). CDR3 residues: CSARPGYSYEQYF. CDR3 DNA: TGCAGTGCTAGACCAGGGTACTCCTACGAGCAGTACTTC.

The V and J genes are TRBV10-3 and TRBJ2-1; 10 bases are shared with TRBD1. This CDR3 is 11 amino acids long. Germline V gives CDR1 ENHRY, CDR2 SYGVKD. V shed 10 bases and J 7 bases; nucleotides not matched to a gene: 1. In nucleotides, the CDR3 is TGTGCCACGGGACAGGGGAATGAGCAGTTCTTC. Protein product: CATGQGNEQFF.